These 28 T cell receptor beta chains were all obtained from the same sample, sequenced in a study of cytomegalovirus exposure and HLA in healthy donors. Sequencing used immunoSEQ multiplex PCR; TCRdb keeps in-frame clones, though not all of them. The sample lists 55,000 to 80,000 clones; around 95% were seen once. Sequences were obtained from PBMCs. The receptors were sampled from a man aged 18 to 29 in good health and CMV-seropositive.

V usage is TRBV11-2 and J usage is TRBJ2-1; D may be TRBD2 (5 bases). Germline V gene data show CDR1 as SGHAT and CDR2 as FQNNGV. There are 15 residues in the CDR3. V lost 5 bases, J lost 0 bases, and 11 bases lay in between. This CDR3 reads CASSPAERSYNEQFF. CDR3 in DNA: TGTGCCAGCAGCCCAGCGGAACGCTCCTACAATGAGCAGTTCTTC.

The chain combines TRBV25-1 with TRBJ2-5, with TRBD2 identical over 7 bases. V gave up 6 bases and J gave up 1 base; unmatched junction bases: 11. CDR3 length equals 16 residues. Germline CDR1 and CDR2: MGHDK and SYGVNS. The CDR3 loop is CASRGGREVFQETQYF. CDR3 coding DNA: TGTGCCAGCAGGGGGGGGAGGGAGGTATTCCAAGAGACCCAGTACTTC.

The chain joins TRBV25-1 to TRBJ2-7; D uncertain. The CDR3 runs 11 residues. Trimming cost V 3 bases and J 3 bases, with 3 bases left between them. Germline V gives CDR1 MGHDK, CDR2 SYGVNS. CDR3 DNA: TGTGCCAGCAGTGACCACTACGAGCAGTACTTC. Its translation is CASSDHYEQYF.

V is TRBV19 and J is TRBJ1-2, with 10 bases aligning to TRBD1. The CDR3 loop spans 15 amino acids. The ends lost 8 bases at V and 4 bases at J; junction bases unmatched: 10. Germline CDR1 reads LNHDA; CDR2 reads SQIVND (reference sequence). This CDR3 is CASSLEDRGTYGYTF. The CDR3 DNA sequence: TGTGCCAGTTCTTTGGAGGACAGGGGGACCTATGGCTACACCTTC.

CDR3 sequence reads: CASRPGLAGNNEQFF. CDR3 sequence (DNA): TGCGCCAGCAGACCCGGGCTAGCGGGAAATAATGAGCAGTTCTTC. The rearrangement uses TRBV4-1 and TRBJ2-1, with 9 bases aligning to TRBD2. The germline CDR1 and CDR2 sequences are MGHRA and YSYEKL. The length of the CDR3 is 15 residues. V trimming: 6 bases; J trimming: 7 bases; junction bases outside the gene matches: 10.

The genes are TRBV29-1 and TRBJ2-2, with D hard to call. V shed 7 bases and J shed 7 bases, with 7 bases lying between them. Germline V gene lookup returns CDR1 SQVTM and CDR2 ANQGSEA. This CDR3 has 10 amino acids. The CDR3 here is CSAFRGELFF. In nucleotides, the CDR3 is TGCAGCGCCTTCCGCGGGGAGCTGTTTTTT.

The chain carries TRBV5-1 and TRBJ2-1; 9 bases fit TRBD2. This CDR3 is built from 17 residues. Germline values: CDR1 SGHRS, CDR2 YFSETQ. V lost 0 bases and J lost 5; bases outside the gene matches: 9. This CDR3 is CASSLALAGSRNNEQFF. CDR3 nucleotide sequence: TGCGCCAGCAGCTTGGCCCTAGCGGGATCTCGGAACAATGAGCAGTTCTTC.

This rearrangement joins TRBV9 to TRBJ2-1; TRBD2 is a possible D gene (6 bases). The germline V and J ends were trimmed by 0 bases and 5 bases, with 9 bases remaining between them. There are 14 residues in the CDR3. Germline-derived CDR1 and CDR2 are SGDLS and YYNGEE. This CDR3 is CASSVEGLNNEQFF. CDR3 coding DNA: TGTGCCAGCAGCGTAGAGGGACTGAACAATGAGCAGTTCTTC.

The chain uses TRBV5-1 and TRBJ2-3, with D unresolved. The length of the CDR3 is 13 residues. The V end lost 0 bases, the J end lost 5 bases, and 7 bases lay between the germline ends. Germline CDR1 reads SGHRS; CDR2 reads YFSETQ. CDR3 residues: CASSLDLRDTQYF. CDR3 DNA: TGCGCCAGCAGCTTGGACCTTAGAGATACGCAGTATTTT.

This chain links TRBV5-1 with TRBJ2-7; 8 nucleotides line up with TRBD1. CDR1 and CDR2 from the germline V gene are SGHRS and YFSETQ. The CDR3 is made up of 15 amino acids. V lost 1 base, J lost 2 bases, and 5 bases stayed unmatched. The DNA for the CDR3 is TGCGCCAGCAGCTTGTACGGACAGGGCCCCTACGAGCAGTACTTC. Translating gives CASSLYGQGPYEQYF.

The chain is built from TRBV21-1 and TRBJ1-5; whether TRBD1, the table's D call, matches the DNA was not checked. TRBV21-1 is a pseudogene locus. The CDR3 covers 19 residues. The CDR3 DNA reads TGTGCCAGCAGCAAGCAGGCCCTGAATGTGTTTGTCCACAATCAGCCCCAGCATTTT. It yields the protein CASSKQALNVFVHNQPQHF.

V usage is TRBV5-3 and J usage is TRBJ1-4, with D tentatively TRBD1 (6 bases). TRBV5-3 is sorted into the ORF group, with uncertain function. The V end lost 4 bases, the J end lost 3 bases, and 22 bases lay between the germline ends. The CDR3 runs 18 residues. The CDR3 protein is CARSGRPGGLFANEKLFF. The DNA for the CDR3 is TGTGCCAGAAGCGGGAGGCCCGGGGGGCTGTTCGCTAATGAAAAACTGTTTTTT.

This clone was observed a single time. The V gene is TRBV6-1, the J gene TRBJ2-1, with D perhaps being TRBD1 or TRBD2 (7 bases each). V was pared by 10 bases and J by 0 bases, with 13 bases between. The CDR3 runs 14 residues. Germline assignment: CDR1 MNHNS and CDR2 SASEGT. CDR3 sequence (DNA): TGTGCCACCAGGGGGGGGAGCTCCTACAATGAGCAGTTCTTC. Translated, it gives CATRGGSSYNEQFF.

The rearrangement uses TRBV7-6 and TRBJ2-3; a possible D gene is TRBD2 (6 bases). The germline V gene has CDR1 SGHVS and CDR2 FNYEAQ. The CDR3 consists of 14 residues. V was clipped by 5 bases and J by 1 base, with 10 bases between them. As DNA, the CDR3 is TGTGCCAGCAGCCTCTCGGGGGGCACAGATACGCAGTATTTT. This sequence encodes CASSLSGGTDTQYF.

V and J are TRBV2 and TRBJ2-3; D perhaps matches TRBD2 (5 bases). The ends were cut back, 6 bases at V and 4 bases at J, with 8 bases in the middle. The CDR3 has 12 amino acids. Germline loops: CDR1 SNHLY, CDR2 FYNNEI. CDR3 sequence reads: CASSGGPDTQYF. As DNA, the CDR3 is TGTGCCAGCAGCGGCGGGCCAGATACGCAGTATTTT.

This rearrangement joins TRBV30 to TRBJ2-1; D not resolved. V lost 0 bases and J lost 4, with 13 bases in between. Germline assignment: CDR1 GTSNPN and CDR2 SVGIG (reference sequence). This CDR3 is built from 15 residues. The CDR3 reads CAWSVLVKSYNEQFF. CDR3 in DNA: TGTGCCTGGAGTGTACTTGTAAAGTCGTACAATGAGCAGTTCTTC. Combining the CDR3 with reference TRBV30 and TRBJ2-1 gives the whole variable domain SQTIHQWPATLVQPVGSPLSLECTVEGTSNPNLYWYRQAAGRGLQLLFYSVGIGQISSEVPQNLSASRPQDRQFILSSKKLLLSDSGFYLCAWSVLVKSYNEQFFGPGTRLTVL.

V usage is TRBV5-6 and J usage is TRBJ1-5; D gene unclear. Germline loops: CDR1 SGHDT, CDR2 YYEEEE. The V end lost 1 base, the J end lost 2 bases, and 4 bases lay between the germline ends. This CDR3 region has 13 residues. This chain's CDR3 is CASSLSGNQPQHF. In DNA form, the CDR3 reads TGTGCCAGCAGCTTGTCTGGCAATCAGCCCCAGCATTTT.

This clone was counted once. The genes are TRBV5-1 and TRBJ2-5; TRBD2 matches 9 bases. Germline CDR1 is SGHRS and CDR2 is YFSETQ. The length of the CDR3 is 16 residues. Losses at the gene ends were 4 bases for V and 5 bases for J; bases not matched to a gene: 12. CDR3 DNA: TGCGCCAGCAGCCCACTAGCGGGTTCGGCGGGGGAGACCCAGTACTTC. Its translation: CASSPLAGSAGETQYF. Based on the CDR3 plus reference TRBV5-1 and TRBJ2-5, the full variable domain is KAGVTQTPRYLIKTRGQQVTLSCSPISGHRSVSWYQQTPGQGLQFLFEYFSETQRNKGNFPGRFSGRQFSNSRSEMNVSTLELGDSALYLCASSPLAGSAGETQYFGPGTRLLVL.

This clone was counted once. This chain connects TRBV28 to TRBJ1-2, with D unclear. CDR3 length equals 14 residues. V was cut by 2 bases and J by 8 bases, with 15 bases left in between. Germline V gene data show CDR1 as MDHEN and CDR2 as SYDVKM. CDR3 sequence: CASSLRTGLGGYTF. Here the CDR3 DNA reads TGTGCCAGCAGTTTACGGACTGGACTCGGCGGCTACACCTTC.

The chain couples TRBV5-1 to TRBJ2-7; 12 nucleotides agree with TRBD2. In germline, CDR1 is SGHRS, CDR2 YFSETQ. Trimming cost V 4 bases and J 6 bases; bases outside gene matches: 11. CDR3 size: 16 residues. The CDR3 loop is CASSKVPGLAGFEQYF. The CDR3 coding sequence is TGCGCCAGCAGCAAGGTACCGGGACTAGCGGGTTTCGAGCAGTACTTC.

The CDR3 here is CASSFSRTEAFF. DNA of the CDR3: TGTGCCAGCAGCTTTTCACGGACTGAAGCTTTCTTT. This chain uses TRBV7-9 with TRBJ1-1; D remains ambiguous. V lost 3 bases and J lost 5, with 7 bases in between. CDR1 and CDR2 from the germline V gene are SEHNR and FQNEAQ (reference sequence). The CDR3 loop spans 12 amino acids.

The rearrangement uses TRBV29-1 and TRBJ2-1; 12 bases fit TRBD2. After removal of 2 bases from V and 0 bases from J, the junction contained 17 bases not matched to a gene. CDR1 and CDR2 (germline): SQVTM, ANQGSEA. The CDR3 covers 21 residues. This CDR3 reads CSVESAAGRLAGVRSYNEQFF. Here the CDR3 DNA reads TGCAGCGTTGAATCTGCGGCAGGCCGACTAGCGGGAGTTCGCTCCTACAATGAGCAGTTCTTC.

The chain links TRBV12-1 to TRBJ1-1. TRBV12-1 is a documented pseudogene. The CDR3 has 12 amino acids. The CDR3 sequence: CASSSCPIDIAF. The CDR3 nucleotides read TGTGCCAGCAGCTCCTGTCCGATTGATATTGCGTTT.

The genes are TRBV7-3 and TRBJ2-3; 9 positions match TRBD2. The CDR3 sequence is 13 residues long. Germline loops: CDR1 SGHTA, CDR2 FQGTGA. Trimming at V came to 2 bases and at J to 14 bases, leaving 8 bases not matched to a gene. CDR3 nucleotide sequence: TGTGCCAGCAGCTTATTCCCTAGCGGGACACGGTATTTT. Translated: CASSLFPSGTRYF.

The J gene is TRBJ2-1, the V gene TRBV7-8, with 7 bases identical to TRBD2. CDR3 length: 13 residues. The V segment lost 8 bases and the J segment 4 bases; nucleotides outside the gene matches: 5. Germline lookup yields CDR1 SGHVS and CDR2 FQNEAQ. In DNA, the CDR3 is TGTGCCAGCGGGGCCGGGGGGTACAATGAGCAGTTCTTC. It is translated as CASGAGGYNEQFF.

The V gene is TRBV28, the J gene TRBJ2-1; 8 nucleotides agree with TRBD2. Per the germline V gene, CDR1 is MDHEN and CDR2 is SYDVKM. With V trimmed by 0 bases and J by 7 bases, 5 bases remained unmatched. The CDR3 length is 15 residues. The CDR3 sequence: CASSLWPGGRNEQFF. The CDR3 bases are TGTGCCAGCAGTTTATGGCCGGGAGGGAGAAATGAGCAGTTCTTC.

This clone was counted a single time. The CDR3 DNA is TGTGCCAGCAGCCGAGGGATACCCTACGAGCAGTACTTC. It specifies CASSRGIPYEQYF. The V call is TRBV11-3, the J call TRBJ2-7; weak D call: TRBD2 (5 bases). This CDR3 is 13 amino acids long. CDR1 is SGHNT, CDR2 YENEEA, per germline. The V gene lost 5 bases and the J gene lost 2 bases, with 10 bases spanning the gap.

CDR3 region: CAIRDGLGTDTQYF. In DNA form, the CDR3 reads TGTGCCATCAGGGACGGACTGGGGACAGATACGCAGTATTTT. The rearrangement uses TRBV10-3 and TRBJ2-3, with D perhaps matching TRBD2 (5 bases). The CDR3 runs to 14 residues. V was clipped by 6 bases and J by 3 bases, with 13 bases between them. Germline V lookup: CDR1 ENHRY, CDR2 SYGVKD.